This TCR beta chain was recorded in a study of T cells in Graves' hyperthyroidism and ophthalmopathy. Study results and limitations: A 13 V-J signature model discriminated ophthalmopathy versus stable hyperthyroidism. Most clonotypes that expanded in the thyroid above 0.001 also showed up in blood.

Many counts were recorded for this clonotype. Its antigen is not known. TCR beta CDR3 regions were amplified from RNA transcripts. First-round RT-PCR of the TCR CDR3 relied on the HTBI primer set. Via MiXCR, TCRdb re-called the multiplex PCR reads, giving one row per CDR3 protein. The sample shows 600,000 to 700,000 distinct CDR3 sequences, over 12% of them seen only once. Investigators excluded patients with uncontrolled infection, other autoimmune disease, pregnancy or lactation. Trimming cost V 4 bases and J 1 base; bases outside gene matches: 4. The CDR3 totals 16 residues. Germline CDR1 and CDR2: MNHEY and SVGAGI.

Sequenced sample: blood. The chain links TRBV6-5 to TRBJ2-7; 13 bases are a match to TRBD2. This TCR was recovered from a woman aged 40 to 50 with Graves' ophthalmopathy. The CDR3 sequence is CASSWGLAGLSYEQYF. CDR3 DNA: TGTGCCAGCAGTTGGGGACTAGCGGGGCTATCCTACGAGCAGTACTTC.